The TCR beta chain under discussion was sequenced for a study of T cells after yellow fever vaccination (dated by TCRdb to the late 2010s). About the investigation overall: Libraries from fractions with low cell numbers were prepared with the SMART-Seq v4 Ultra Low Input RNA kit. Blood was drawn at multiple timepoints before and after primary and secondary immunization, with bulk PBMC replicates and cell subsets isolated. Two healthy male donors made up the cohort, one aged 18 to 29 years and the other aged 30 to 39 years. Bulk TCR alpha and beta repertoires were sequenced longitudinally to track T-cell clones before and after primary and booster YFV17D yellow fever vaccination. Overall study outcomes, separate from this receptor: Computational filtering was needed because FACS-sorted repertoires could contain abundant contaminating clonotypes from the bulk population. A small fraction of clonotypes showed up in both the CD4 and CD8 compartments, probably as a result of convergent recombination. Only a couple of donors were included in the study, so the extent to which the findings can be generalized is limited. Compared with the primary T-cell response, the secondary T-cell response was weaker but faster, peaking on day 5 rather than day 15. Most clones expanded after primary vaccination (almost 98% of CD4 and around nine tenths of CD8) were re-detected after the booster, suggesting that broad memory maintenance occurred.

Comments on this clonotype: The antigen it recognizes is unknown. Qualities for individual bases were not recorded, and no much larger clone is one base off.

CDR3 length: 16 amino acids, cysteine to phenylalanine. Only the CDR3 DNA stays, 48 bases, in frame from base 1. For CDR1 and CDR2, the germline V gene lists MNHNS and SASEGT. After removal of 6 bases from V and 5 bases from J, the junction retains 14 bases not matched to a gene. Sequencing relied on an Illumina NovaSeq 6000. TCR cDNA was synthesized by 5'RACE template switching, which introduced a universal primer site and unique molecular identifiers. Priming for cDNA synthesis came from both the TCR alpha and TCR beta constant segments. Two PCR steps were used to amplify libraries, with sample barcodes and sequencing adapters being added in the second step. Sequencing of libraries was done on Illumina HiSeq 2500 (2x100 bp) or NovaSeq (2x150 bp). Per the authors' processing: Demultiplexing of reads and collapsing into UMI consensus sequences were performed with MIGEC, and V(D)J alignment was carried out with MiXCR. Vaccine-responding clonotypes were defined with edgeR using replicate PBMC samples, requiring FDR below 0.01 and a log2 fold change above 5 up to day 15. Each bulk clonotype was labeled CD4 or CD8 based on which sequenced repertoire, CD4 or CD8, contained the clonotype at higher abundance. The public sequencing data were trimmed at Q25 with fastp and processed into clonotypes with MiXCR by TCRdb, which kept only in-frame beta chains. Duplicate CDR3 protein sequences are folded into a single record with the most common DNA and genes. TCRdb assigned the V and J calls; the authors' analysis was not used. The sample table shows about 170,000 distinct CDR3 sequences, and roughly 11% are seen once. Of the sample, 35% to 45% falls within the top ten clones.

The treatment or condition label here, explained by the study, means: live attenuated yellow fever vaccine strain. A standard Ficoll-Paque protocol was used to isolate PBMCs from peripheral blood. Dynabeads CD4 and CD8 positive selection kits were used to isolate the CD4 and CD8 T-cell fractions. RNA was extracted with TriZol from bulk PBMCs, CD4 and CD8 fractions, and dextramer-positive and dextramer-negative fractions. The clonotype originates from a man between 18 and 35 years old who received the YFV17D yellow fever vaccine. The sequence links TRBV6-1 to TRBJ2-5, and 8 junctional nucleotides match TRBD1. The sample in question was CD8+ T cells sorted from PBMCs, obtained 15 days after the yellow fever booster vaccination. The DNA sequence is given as TGTGCCAGCAGCTTCGGACAGGGACCGACAAGGGAGACCCAGTACTTC. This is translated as CASSFGQGPTRETQYF.